This passage covers 22 T cell receptor beta chains from one sample sequenced in a study of CD8 T cells in Susac syndrome. Random-hexamer reverse transcription was applied to roughly 0.5 to 1 ug RNA. TCRdb recomputed calls from the immunoSEQ multiplex PCR reads with MiXCR, one row per CDR3 protein. The sample lists about 190,000 distinct CDR3 sequences; about 95% were seen once. What was sequenced was CD8+ T cells from PBMCs. Source of these receptors: a human donor with Susac syndrome.

V gene TRBV11-2 combines with J gene TRBJ2-5; TRBD1 agrees at 7 bases. CDR1 and CDR2 (germline): SGHAT, FQNNGV. The CDR3 contains 14 residues. The J segment lost 7 bases and the V segment lost 1 base, leaving 6 bases of the junction unmatched. In DNA form, the CDR3 reads TGTGCCAGCAGCTTAGGGACAGGACCTGTGACCCAGTACTTC. It is translated as CASSLGTGPVTQYF.

This clonotype was observed a single time. The rearrangement links TRBV9 to TRBJ2-7; tentative D call: TRBD2 (7 bases). This CDR3 contains 15 residues. Trimming took 1 base from V and 4 from J, leaving 15 bases between them. Germline V gene data show CDR1 as SGDLS and CDR2 as YYNGEE. The CDR3 protein is CASSVSQGGSYEQYF. CDR3 DNA: TGTGCCAGCAGCGTATCACAGGGCGGGAGTTACGAGCAGTACTTC.

The chain employs TRBV2 and TRBJ1-5; D uncertain. Trimming removed 4 bases at V and 5 bases at J, with 9 bases between. The CDR3 extends over 13 amino acids. Germline lookup yields CDR1 SNHLY and CDR2 FYNNEI. The CDR3 spells CASSARIDQPQHF. CDR3 bases: TGTGCCAGCAGTGCTAGGATAGATCAGCCCCAGCATTTT.

The J gene is TRBJ2-7, the V gene TRBV7-9; perhaps TRBD2 as D (5 bases). This CDR3 is built from 15 residues. V was cut by 5 bases and J by 1 base, with 15 bases left in between. Germline-derived CDR1 and CDR2 are SEHNR and FQNEAQ (reference sequence). The CDR3 region is CASSVGLDFSYEQYF. In DNA form, the CDR3 reads TGTGCCAGCAGCGTCGGACTTGACTTTTCCTACGAGCAGTACTTC. The full variable domain, in which reference TRBV7-9 and TRBJ2-7 provide the parts outside the CDR3, is DTGVSQNPRHKITKRGQNVTFRCDPISEHNRLYWYRQTLGQGPEFLTYFQNEAQLEKSRLLSDRFSAERPKGSFSTLEIQRTEQGDSAMYLCASSVGLDFSYEQYFGPGTRLTVT.

V usage is TRBV5-1 and J usage is TRBJ2-7; 9 bases are shared with TRBD2. The CDR3 covers 17 residues. Germline V lookup: CDR1 SGHRS, CDR2 YFSETQ. V was pared by 1 base and J by 1 base, with 9 bases of the junction left unmatched. The CDR3 spells CASSLLGLASESYEQYF. In DNA, the CDR3 is TGCGCCAGCAGCTTGCTGGGACTAGCTTCTGAATCCTACGAGCAGTACTTC.

J is TRBJ1-1 and V is TRBV7-2, with 9 bases lining up with TRBD1. The CDR3 runs 16 residues. Germline assignment: CDR1 SGHTA and CDR2 FQGNSA. With 1 base clipped from V and 1 base from J, the junction kept 4 bases outside the gene matches. The CDR3 loop is CASSLGSGQGNTEAFF. As DNA, the CDR3 is TGTGCCAGCAGCTTAGGATCGGGACAGGGGAACACTGAAGCTTTCTTT.

The rearrangement uses TRBV9 and TRBJ2-5, with D possibly TRBD1 on 6 matching bases. This CDR3 has 14 amino acids. V lost 2 bases and J 4 bases, leaving 12 bases between the germline ends. Per germline, CDR1 SGDLS and CDR2 YYNGEE. In DNA, the CDR3 is TGTGCCAGCAGCGTCTCACAGGGCGGAGAGACCCAGTACTTC. The encoded protein is CASSVSQGGETQYF.

V and J are TRBV28 and TRBJ2-1; 13 bases are shared with TRBD2. The CDR3 is made up of 15 amino acids. From germline, CDR1 is MDHEN and CDR2 SYDVKM. Trimming cost V 5 bases and J 8 bases; bases outside gene matches: 6. The CDR3 DNA sequence: TGTGCCAGCAGTCCACTAGCGGGAGGGCCTGATGAGCAGTTCTTC. Translation gives CASSPLAGGPDEQFF.

The genes are TRBV6-5 and TRBJ1-5; no definite D call. The CDR3 loop spans 14 amino acids. Germline CDR1 MNHEY, CDR2 SVGAGI. The ends were cut back, 2 bases at V and 2 bases at J, with 7 bases in the middle. CDR3 loop: CASSYRTGNQPQHF. CDR3 in DNA: TGTGCCAGCAGTTACAGGACGGGCAATCAGCCCCAGCATTTT.

This clonotype was seen a single time. The chain couples TRBV25-1 to TRBJ2-3; perhaps D is TRBD1 or TRBD2 (6 bases each). The CDR3 is made up of 17 amino acids. CDR1 and CDR2 from the germline V gene are MGHDK and SYGVNS. The ends were cut back, 6 bases at V and 4 bases at J, with 23 bases in the middle. CDR3 in DNA: TGTGCCAGCAGCGGTTTGGAGGGGCTAGCAGGGGCAGATACGCAGTATTTT. The encoded protein is CASSGLEGLAGADTQYF.

This clonotype has a single count. The J gene is TRBJ1-4, the V gene TRBV5-4, with D possibly TRBD1 on 6 matching bases. V lost 5 bases and J 7 bases, leaving 15 bases between the germline ends. CDR1 is SGHNT and CDR2 is YYREEE in the germline V gene (reference sequence). This CDR3 contains 14 residues. CDR3 in amino acids: CASRSTGMSEKLFF. The CDR3 bases are TGTGCCAGCAGATCAACAGGGATGAGTGAAAAACTGTTTTTT.

The genes are TRBV19 and TRBJ2-6; maybe TRBD1 (6 bases). The V end was cut by 3 bases, the J end by 2 bases, with 8 bases between. The CDR3 runs to 15 residues. Germline CDR1 reads LNHDA; CDR2 reads SQIVND (reference sequence). The CDR3 DNA is TGTGCCAGTAGTATTCCAGGGGCTGGGGCCAACGTCCTGACTTTC. This gives the protein CASSIPGAGANVLTF.

V gene TRBV13 combines with J gene TRBJ2-7; 8 positions agree with TRBD2. The junction had 7 bases not matched to a gene; V was cut back by 6 bases and J by 0 bases. Germline values: CDR1 PRHDT, CDR2 FYEKMQ (reference sequence). This CDR3 spans 15 amino acids. DNA for the CDR3: TGTGCCAGCAGTATCATAGCGGGGCCCTCCTACGAGCAGTACTTC. Translation: CASSIIAGPSYEQYF.

The chain combines TRBV4-1 with TRBJ2-1; 10 nucleotides align to TRBD2. J was trimmed by 4 bases and V by 0 bases; bases with no gene match: 3. This CDR3 contains 16 residues. CDR1 MGHRA and CDR2 YSYEKL come from the germline V gene. CDR3 sequence: CASSQDHSGGYNEQFF. Written as DNA, the CDR3 is TGCGCCAGCAGCCAAGATCATAGCGGGGGGTACAATGAGCAGTTCTTC.

The rearrangement joins TRBV5-1 to TRBJ2-5; D gene ambiguous. The CDR3 has 14 amino acids. Between the trimmed V and J ends, which lost 0 bases and 7 bases, there was a span of 13 bases. Germline V gives CDR1 SGHRS, CDR2 YFSETQ. In nucleotides, the CDR3 is TGCGCCAGCAGCTTGGCCAACCTCGAAGGGACCCAGTACTTC. Protein sequence: CASSLANLEGTQYF.

The rearrangement links TRBV5-6 to TRBJ2-1; TRBD2 matches at 10 bases. After removal of 0 bases from V and 9 bases from J, the junction contained 18 bases not matched to a gene. Germline CDR1 and CDR2: SGHDT and YYEEEE. The CDR3 has 19 amino acids. As DNA, the CDR3 is TGTGCCAGCAGCTTGGAAGTCCTAGCGGGAGTACGATCGGGAGGTGAGCAGTTCTTC. Protein sequence: CASSLEVLAGVRSGGEQFF.

The chain joins TRBV12-3 or TRBV12-4 to TRBJ2-3, with D tentatively TRBD1 or TRBD2 (5 bases each). The CDR3 spans 15 residues. V gave up 6 bases and J gave up 0 bases, with 13 bases separating them. As DNA, the CDR3 is TGTGCCAGCAGCCCCGGGACGGAGAGCACAGATACGCAGTATTTT. The encoded protein is CASSPGTESTDTQYF.

This chain links TRBV4-1 with TRBJ2-5, with 7 bases that match TRBD2. The CDR3 loop spans 13 amino acids. Germline loops: CDR1 MGHRA, CDR2 YSYEKL. V lost 6 bases and J lost 4; bases outside the gene matches: 5. The chain's CDR3 is CASSAGVVETQYF. The CDR3 DNA reads TGCGCCAGCAGTGCGGGAGTCGTAGAGACCCAGTACTTC.

DNA of the CDR3: TGCGCCAGCAGCCACAATCAGGGGGCCGGCGGGGAGCTGTTTTTT. Protein: CASSHNQGAGGELFF. The V call is TRBV4-1, the J call TRBJ2-2, with 8 positions matching TRBD1. J was trimmed by 7 bases and V by 3 bases; bases with no gene match: 7. The germline V gene encodes CDR1 MGHRA and CDR2 YSYEKL. The CDR3 spans 15 residues.

The chain joins TRBV29-1 to TRBJ2-1; 9 nucleotides line up with TRBD1. CDR1 and CDR2 (germline): SQVTM, ANQGSEA. J gave up 4 bases and V 1 base, and 5 bases lay outside the gene matches. The CDR3 sequence is 15 residues long. DNA of the CDR3: TGCAGCGTTGAAGCGGGACAGGGAAGGTACAATGAGCAGTTCTTC. Its translation is CSVEAGQGRYNEQFF.

The chain is built from TRBV7-9 and TRBJ2-1, with D unresolved. CDR1 SEHNR and CDR2 FQNEAQ come from the germline V gene (reference sequence). Trimming stripped 5 bases from V and 9 bases from J, with 8 bases between. CDR3 size: 11 residues. This CDR3 reads CASSLDGEQFF. The CDR3 coding sequence is TGTGCCAGCAGCCTGGATGGTGAGCAGTTCTTC.

This clonotype appeared once. The chain is built from TRBV18 and TRBJ2-7; D is ambiguous. The germline V gene encodes CDR1 KGHSH and CDR2 LQKENI. The V and J ends lost 3 bases and 7 bases respectively, with 10 bases between them. The CDR3 contains 12 residues. CDR3 bases: TGTGCCAGCTCACCCGAGAGTTGGGAGCAGTACTTC. Translated, it gives CASSPESWEQYF.